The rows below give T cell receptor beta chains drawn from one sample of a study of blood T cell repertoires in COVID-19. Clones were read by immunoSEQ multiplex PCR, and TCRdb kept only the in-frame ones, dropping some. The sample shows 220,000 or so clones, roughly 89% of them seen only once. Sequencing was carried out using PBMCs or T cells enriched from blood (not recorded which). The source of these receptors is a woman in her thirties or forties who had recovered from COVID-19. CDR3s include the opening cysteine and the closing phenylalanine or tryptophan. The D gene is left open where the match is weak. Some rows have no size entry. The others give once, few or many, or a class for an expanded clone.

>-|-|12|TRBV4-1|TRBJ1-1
CASSQFQGIPFF
TGCGCCAGCAGCCAGTTTCAGGGGATACCTTTCTTT
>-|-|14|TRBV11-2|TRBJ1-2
CASSLGGFEGGYTF
TGTGCCAGCAGCTTGGGCGGGTTCGAGGGTGGCTACACCTTC
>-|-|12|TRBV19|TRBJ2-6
CASAVGANVLTF
TGTGCCAGTGCGGTGGGGGCCAACGTCCTGACTTTC
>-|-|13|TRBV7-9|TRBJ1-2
CASSEQGPYGYTF
TGTGCCAGCAGCGAACAGGGCCCCTATGGCTACACCTTC
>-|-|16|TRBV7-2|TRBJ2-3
CASSLRGLGGPDTQYF
TGTGCCAGCAGCCTTAGAGGGCTAGGCGGTCCAGATACGCAGTATTTT
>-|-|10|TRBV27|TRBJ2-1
CASRALGQFF
TGTGCCAGCAGGGCCCTTGGGCAGTTCTTC
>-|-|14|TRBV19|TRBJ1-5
CASSRAGGNQPQHF
TGTGCCAGTAGTAGGGCGGGGGGCAATCAGCCCCAGCATTTT
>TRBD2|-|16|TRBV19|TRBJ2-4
CASSMGGAGAGNIQYF
TGTGCCAGTAGTATGGGTGGTGCGGGAGCAGGAAACATTCAGTACTTC
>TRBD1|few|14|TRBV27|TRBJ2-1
CASSLRGPYNEQFF
TGTGCCAGCAGTTTAAGGGGGCCCTACAATGAGCAGTTCTTC
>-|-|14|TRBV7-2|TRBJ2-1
CASSLMGLRDEQFF
TGTGCCAGCAGCCTTATGGGTCTGAGGGATGAGCAGTTCTTC
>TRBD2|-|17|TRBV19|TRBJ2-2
CASSILAEGGSTGELFF
TGTGCCAGTAGTATTCTAGCGGAGGGAGGTAGCACCGGGGAGCTGTTTTTT
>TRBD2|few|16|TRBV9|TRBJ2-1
CASSPETSGRVNEQFF
TGTGCCAGCAGCCCAGAGACTAGCGGGAGAGTAAATGAGCAGTTCTTC
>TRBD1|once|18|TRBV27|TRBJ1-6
CASSLGQGARSYNSPLHF
TGTGCCAGCAGTTTAGGGCAGGGGGCGCGGTCCTATAATTCACCCCTCCACTTT
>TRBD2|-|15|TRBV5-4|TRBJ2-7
CASSSRGSGRNEQYF
TGTGCCAGCAGCTCCCGGGGTAGCGGGAGGAACGAGCAGTACTTC
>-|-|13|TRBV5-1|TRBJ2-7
CASSLGLLGERDF
TGCGCCAGCAGCTTGGGACTGCTGGGTGAGCGGGACTTC
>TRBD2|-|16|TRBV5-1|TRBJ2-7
CASSLSKSGRASEQYF
TGCGCCAGCAGTCTCTCTAAAAGCGGGAGGGCTTCCGAGCAGTACTTC
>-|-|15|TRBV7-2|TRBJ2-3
CASTLARDTPDTQYF
TGTGCCAGCACCCTAGCCCGGGATACCCCAGATACGCAGTATTTT
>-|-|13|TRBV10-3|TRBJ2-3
CAISEAGTDTQYF
TGTGCCATCAGTGAAGCGGGCACAGATACGCAGTATTTT
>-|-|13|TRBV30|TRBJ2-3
CAWSVASPDTQYF
TGTGCCTGGAGTGTGGCTAGTCCAGATACGCAGTATTTT
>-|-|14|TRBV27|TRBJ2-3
CASTNGGLPDTQYF
TGTGCCAGCACCAACGGGGGTCTGCCAGATACGCAGTATTTT
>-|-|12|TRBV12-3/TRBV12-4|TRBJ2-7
CASSLSRGEQYF
TGTGCCAGCAGTTTATCCCGGGGCGAGCAGTACTTC
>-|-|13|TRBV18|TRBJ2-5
CASSIGLKETQYF
TGTGCCAGCTCAATCGGACTGAAAGAGACCCAGTACTTC
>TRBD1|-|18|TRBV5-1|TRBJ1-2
CASSLKSRDRTLNYGYTF
TGCGCCAGCAGCTTGAAGTCAAGGGACAGGACCTTGAACTATGGCTACACCTTC
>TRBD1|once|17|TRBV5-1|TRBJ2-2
CASSLGAQGANTGELFF
TGCGCCAGCAGCTTGGGGGCACAGGGGGCCAACACCGGGGAGCTGTTTTTT
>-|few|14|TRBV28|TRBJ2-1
CASRDGGSYNEQFF
TGTGCCAGCAGAGACGGAGGCTCCTACAATGAGCAGTTCTTC
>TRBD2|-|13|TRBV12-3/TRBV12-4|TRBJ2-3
CASSYQRGDTQYF
TGTGCCAGCAGTTACCAGCGGGGAGATACGCAGTATTTT
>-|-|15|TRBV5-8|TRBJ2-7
CASSLGTSLTYEQYF
TGTGCCAGCAGCTTGGGGACTTCCCTGACCTACGAGCAGTACTTC
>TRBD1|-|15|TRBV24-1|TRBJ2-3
CATSEGTGGGNTQYF
TGTGCCACCAGTGAAGGGACAGGCGGCGGGAATACGCAGTATTTT
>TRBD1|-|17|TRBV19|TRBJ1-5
CASSTAQDRVGNQPQHF
TGTGCCAGTAGTACCGCCCAGGACAGGGTGGGCAATCAGCCCCAGCATTTT
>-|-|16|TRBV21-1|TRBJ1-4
CASSKAQGGANEKLFF
TGTGCCAGCAGCAAAGCTCAGGGTGGGGCTAATGAAAAACTGTTTTTT
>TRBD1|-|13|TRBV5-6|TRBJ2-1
CASTWTGVHEQFF
TGTGCCAGCACCTGGACAGGGGTTCATGAGCAGTTCTTC
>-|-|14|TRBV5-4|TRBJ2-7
CATLHRGHLDEQYF
TGTGCCACCCTGCATCGGGGACATCTAGACGAGCAGTACTTC
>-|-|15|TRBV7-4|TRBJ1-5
CASSLEEPGDQPQHF
TGTGCCAGCAGCTTAGAGGAGCCGGGGGATCAGCCCCAGCATTTT
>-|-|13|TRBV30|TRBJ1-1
CAWTLEEDTEAFF
TGTGCCTGGACTCTTGAGGAGGATACTGAAGCTTTCTTT
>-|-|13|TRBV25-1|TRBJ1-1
CASSELVTSEAFF
TGTGCCAGCAGTGAATTAGTGACATCTGAAGCTTTCTTT
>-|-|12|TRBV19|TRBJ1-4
CASSTDRVKLFF
TGTGCCAGTAGTACCGATCGGGTCAAACTGTTTTTT
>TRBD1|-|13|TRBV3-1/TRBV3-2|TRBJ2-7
CASSNDRGDEQYF
TGTGCCAGCAGTAACGACAGGGGGGACGAGCAGTACTTC
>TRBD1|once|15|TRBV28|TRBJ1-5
CASSSGTVDNQPQHF
TGTGCCAGCAGTTCCGGGACAGTTGACAATCAGCCCCAGCATTTT
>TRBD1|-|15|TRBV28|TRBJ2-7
CASSSQGASSYEQYF
TGTGCCAGCAGTTCACAGGGGGCGAGCTCCTACGAGCAGTACTTC
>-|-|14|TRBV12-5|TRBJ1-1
CASGPEDRYTEAFF
TGTGCTAGTGGCCCCGAGGACAGATACACTGAAGCTTTCTTT
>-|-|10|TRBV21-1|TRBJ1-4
CANLPGGLFF
TGTGCCAATTTACCCGGAGGACTGTTTTTT
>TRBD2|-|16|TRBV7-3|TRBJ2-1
CASSLMAASGPNEQFF
TGTGCCAGCAGCTTAATGGCGGCTAGCGGGCCCAATGAGCAGTTCTTC